Shown below are 8 T cell receptor beta chains from a single sample sequenced in a study of cytomegalovirus exposure and HLA in healthy donors. Researchers ran the PCR with 60 Vbeta and 13 Jbeta primers. Some clones are missing from TCRdb's copy, which holds only in-frame ones; the method was immunoSEQ multiplex PCR. Of about 200,000 clones detected, about four fifths appear once; the ten largest clones hold approximately 0.36%. Sequencing was done on a sample of PBMCs. These receptors were taken from a male donor in good health and CMV-seropositive.

The chain carries TRBV18 and TRBJ1-1; TRBD1 agrees at 12 bases. V was clipped by 8 bases and J by 5 bases; unmatched bases: 24. This CDR3 region has 20 residues. Per the germline V gene, CDR1 is KGHSH and CDR2 is LQKENI. CDR3 in amino acids: CASRAGWMSGTGGAETEAFF. Here the CDR3 DNA reads TGTGCCAGCAGAGCTGGTTGGATGAGTGGGACAGGGGGCGCGGAAACTGAAGCTTTCTTT.

The chain employs TRBV6-1 and TRBJ2-7; 7 bases line up with TRBD1. This CDR3 is 12 amino acids long. J was trimmed by 6 bases and V by 8 bases; bases with no gene match: 7. Germline CDR1 is MNHNS and CDR2 is SASEGT. As DNA, the CDR3 is TGTGCCAGCTACCAGGGGGTCTTCGAGCAGTACTTC. Translated, it gives CASYQGVFEQYF.

This clone has just one count. The gene calls are TRBV6-1 and TRBJ2-2; perhaps TRBD1 as D (6 bases). Germline CDR1 is MNHNS and CDR2 is SASEGT. The CDR3 extends over 14 amino acids. V gave up 7 bases and J gave up 5 bases, with 14 bases separating them. CDR3 amino acids: CASKQGRGTGELFF. The CDR3, as DNA: TGTGCCAGCAAACAGGGTAGGGGAACCGGGGAGCTGTTTTTT.

The J gene is TRBJ2-1, the V gene TRBV6-1; TRBD2 might be the D (7 bases). The length of the CDR3 is 14 residues. The V gene's germline CDR1 is MNHNS and CDR2 SASEGT. Trimming cost V 2 bases and J 7 bases, with 12 bases left between them. The CDR3 region has the DNA TGTGCCAGCAGTGAAAATAGGGGGGGGAATGAGCAGTTCTTC. This encodes CASSENRGGNEQFF.

The chain recombines TRBV27 with TRBJ2-6; a weak D match, TRBD1 (6 bases). The germline CDR1 and CDR2 sequences are MNHEY and SMNVEV (reference sequence). The CDR3 is 17 amino acids. Trimming stripped 5 bases from V and 0 bases from J, with 14 bases between. The CDR3 sequence is CASSEGQYLSGANVLTF. The CDR3 nucleotides are TGTGCCAGCAGTGAAGGACAGTACCTCTCTGGGGCCAACGTCCTGACTTTC.

The rearrangement joins TRBV7-9 to TRBJ1-4, with TRBD1 matching over 9 bases. Germline V CDR1 and CDR2: SEHNR, FQNEAQ (reference sequence). The CDR3 sequence is 15 residues long. The junction had 6 bases not matched to a gene; V was cut back by 5 bases and J by 5 bases. This CDR3 is CASSVTGTGNEKLFF. In DNA form, the CDR3 reads TGTGCCAGCAGCGTGACCGGGACAGGGAATGAAAAACTGTTTTTT.

The gene calls are TRBV10-3 and TRBJ1-6; D call uncertain. V was cut by 7 bases and J by 7 bases, with 14 bases left in between. Germline V gives CDR1 ENHRY, CDR2 SYGVKD. The CDR3 has 14 residues. The CDR3 DNA is TGTGCCATCACCTCCGGGGATAGGAATTCACCCCTCCACTTT. As protein: CAITSGDRNSPLHF.

The sample holds a few counts of this clone. The chain links TRBV10-3 to TRBJ2-3, with 9 positions matching TRBD2. This CDR3 has 15 amino acids. From germline, CDR1 is ENHRY and CDR2 SYGVKD. Trimming took 3 bases from V and 4 from J; bases not matched to a gene: 5. Here the CDR3 DNA reads TGTGCCATCAGTGAAGTCAGCGGGGGGTCAGATACGCAGTATTTT. Amino acid sequence: CAISEVSGGSDTQYF.